The 25 T cell receptor beta chains listed next were all sequenced from one sample in a study of T cell repertoires in cytomegalovirus infection. These receptors lack a known antigen. TCRdb passed the reads through MiXCR, listing each CDR3 protein once. In the table there are 700,000 to 900,000 distinct CDR3 sequences, about 29% of which are singletons. Sequences were derived from cultured CD8+ T cells from PBMCs, sampled from culture after CMV antigen stimulation. These receptors originate from a human donor in good health (CMV status not recorded). Some clones in this sample may be carry-over from other donors' samples.

This clonotype was counted at least ten times. The chain carries TRBV7-9 and TRBJ2-7; D unclear. V was clipped by 5 bases and J by 5 bases, with 16 bases between them. The length of the CDR3 is 14 residues. Per the germline V gene, CDR1 is SEHNR and CDR2 is FQNEAQ (reference sequence). The CDR3 loop is CASSPVGPSDEQYF. The DNA for the CDR3 is TGTGCCAGCAGCCCAGTGGGCCCCTCGGACGAGCAGTACTTC.

The table lists this clonotype with a few counts. The V and J genes are TRBV4-2 and TRBJ2-7; no clear D. Trimming pared 0 bases from V and 1 base from J, leaving 10 bases between. There are 15 residues in the CDR3. CDR1 and CDR2 from the germline V gene are LGHNA and YNFKEQ. In DNA, the CDR3 is TGTGCCAGCAGCCAAGATTTCGGCAATTCCTACGAGCAGTACTTC. The encoded protein is CASSQDFGNSYEQYF.

The CDR3 spells CASSSGTSGGTYTGELFF. CDR3 sequence (DNA): TGTGCCAGCAGCAGCGGGACTAGCGGGGGAACCTATACCGGGGAGCTGTTTTTT. This chain links TRBV7-2 with TRBJ2-2; 14 nucleotides agree with TRBD2. This CDR3 has 18 residues. Germline CDR1 SGHTA, CDR2 FQGNSA. Germline trimming cut 5 bases from V and 5 bases from J; bases unmatched to any gene: 10.

The chain couples TRBV9 to TRBJ2-5, with TRBD2 matching 10 bases. The germline gives CDR1 SGDLS, CDR2 YYNGEE. V was pared by 4 bases and J by 2 bases, with 8 bases of the junction left unmatched. The CDR3 is 16 residues long. This CDR3 is CASSPNGAGGQETQYF. For the CDR3, the DNA is TGTGCCAGCAGCCCCAATGGAGCGGGGGGGCAAGAGACCCAGTACTTC. The entire variable domain, with the rest obtained from reference TRBV9 and TRBJ2-5, is as follows: DSGVTQTPKHLITATGQRVTLRCSPRSGDLSVYWYQQSLDQGLQFLIQYYNGEERAKGNILERFSAQQFPDLHSELNLSSLELGDSALYFCASSPNGAGGQETQYFGPGTRLLVL.

This CDR3 is CASKGWRSSYNSPLHF. CDR3 sequence (DNA): TGTGCCAGCAAAGGTTGGAGGAGCTCCTATAATTCACCCCTCCACTTT. The chain employs TRBV2 and TRBJ1-6, with D unresolved. Germline V CDR1 and CDR2: SNHLY, FYNNEI. CDR3 size: 16 residues. Trimming took 7 bases from V and 0 from J, leaving 13 bases between them.

This clonotype was observed at least ten times. The chain couples TRBV7-6 to TRBJ1-1; D remains unclear. Germline CDR1 SGHVS, CDR2 FNYEAQ. V gave up 0 bases and J gave up 6 bases, with 14 bases separating them. The length of the CDR3 is 15 residues. This chain's CDR3 is CASSLAVGGVPEAFF. CDR3 sequence (DNA): TGTGCCAGCAGCTTAGCGGTGGGTGGGGTCCCTGAAGCTTTCTTT.

V and J are TRBV4-1 and TRBJ2-1; the match to TRBD1 covers 10 bases. The V segment lost 4 bases and the J segment 5 bases; nucleotides outside the gene matches: 14. Germline values: CDR1 MGHRA, CDR2 YSYEKL. The CDR3 totals 18 residues. The chain's CDR3 is CASSLRTPGQGTHNEQFF. DNA for the CDR3: TGCGCCAGCAGCCTAAGAACGCCGGGACAGGGGACCCACAATGAGCAGTTCTTC.

V gene TRBV4-3 combines with J gene TRBJ2-1; TRBD1 agrees at 7 bases. Germline V gene data show CDR1 as LGHNA and CDR2 as YSLEER. The CDR3 runs to 14 residues. Trimming at V came to 3 bases and at J to 5 bases, leaving 4 bases not matched to a gene. The CDR3 DNA follows: TGCGCCAGCAGCCAGATAGACAGGGACAATGAGCAGTTCTTC. Translating it yields CASSQIDRDNEQFF.

This chain connects TRBV5-6 to TRBJ2-1; tentatively, D is TRBD1 (6 bases). V was pared by 3 bases and J by 2 bases, with 18 bases between. Germline V gives CDR1 SGHDT, CDR2 YYEEEE. The CDR3 has 17 amino acids. CDR3 bases: TGTGCCAGCAGCTCCCAGGGACGTCAGGGGCCCTACAATGAGCAGTTCTTC. Its translation is CASSSQGRQGPYNEQFF. The full variable domain, in which reference TRBV5-6 and TRBJ2-1 provide the parts outside the CDR3, is DAGVTQSPTHLIKTRGQQVTLRCSPKSGHDTVSWYQQALGQGPQFIFQYYEEEERQRGNFPDRFSGHQFPNYSSELNVNALLLGDSALYLCASSSQGRQGPYNEQFFGPGTRLTVL.

This clonotype was detected many times. The chain uses TRBV6-2 or TRBV6-3 and TRBJ2-7; 12 bases are shared with TRBD2. CDR1 is MNHEY and CDR2 is SVGEGT in the germline V gene. Trimming cost V 4 bases and J 2 bases; bases outside gene matches: 9. The CDR3 extends over 17 amino acids. In nucleotides, the CDR3 is TGTGCCAGCAGTTCCCCCGGGACTAGCGGGCGACCCTACGAGCAGTACGTC. It encodes CASSSPGTSGRPYEQYV.

This sequence joins TRBV7-9 and TRBJ2-7; D ambiguous. The CDR3 sequence is 11 residues long. Germline-derived CDR1 and CDR2 are SEHNR and FQNEAQ (reference sequence). Trimming left V 5 bases short and J 9 bases short, with 11 bases between. The CDR3 loop is CASSATDPQYF. DNA for the CDR3: TGTGCCAGCAGCGCCACGGACCCGCAGTACTTC. Using reference TRBV7-9 and TRBJ2-7 for the parts outside the CDR3, the full variable domain is DTGVSQNPRHKITKRGQNVTFRCDPISEHNRLYWYRQTLGQGPEFLTYFQNEAQLEKSRLLSDRFSAERPKGSFSTLEIQRTEQGDSAMYLCASSATDPQYFGPGTRLTVT.

The gene calls are TRBV27 and TRBJ2-7; perhaps TRBD1 as D (6 bases). The V gene's germline CDR1 is MNHEY and CDR2 SMNVEV (reference sequence). The CDR3 is made up of 13 amino acids. The V end lost 5 bases, the J end lost 7 bases, and 15 bases lay between the germline ends. This CDR3 reads CASSPSSGEEQYV. In nucleotides, the CDR3 is TGTGCCAGCAGTCCTTCATCAGGGGAGGAGCAGTACGTC.

J is TRBJ1-1 and V is TRBV7-9; weak D call: TRBD1 (6 bases). The germline V gene encodes CDR1 SEHNR and CDR2 FQNEAQ (reference sequence). There are 15 residues in the CDR3. The V end was cut by 7 bases, the J end by 1 base, with 16 bases between. CDR3 nucleotides: TGTGCCAGCACCCGAACACAGGGCAGGAACACTGAAGCTTTCTTT. It codes for CASTRTQGRNTEAFF.

This clonotype has just a few counts. The genes are TRBV2 and TRBJ1-5, with a possible D match to TRBD1 (5 bases). V lost 1 base to trimming and J lost 1 base, with 14 bases between them. There are 17 residues in the CDR3. Germline V gene sequence: CDR1 SNHLY, CDR2 FYNNEI. CDR3 amino acids: CASSEVTRRDSNQPQHF. In DNA, the CDR3 is TGTGCCAGCAGTGAAGTTACTCGGAGGGACAGCAATCAGCCCCAGCATTTT.

This clonotype showed up many times. The chain couples TRBV6-6 to TRBJ1-2; D unclear. This CDR3 spans 13 amino acids. The germline V gene has CDR1 MNHNY and CDR2 SVGAGI (reference sequence). Trimming took off 2 bases at V and 6 bases at J, with 10 bases between the two ends. CDR3 in amino acids: CASSYVGRDGYTF. Here the CDR3 DNA reads TGTGCCAGCAGTTACGTTGGACGGGATGGCTACACCTTC.

This clonotype was counted ten times or more. The chain carries TRBV7-8 and TRBJ2-1; 8 nucleotides agree with TRBD2. Germline-derived CDR1 and CDR2 are SGHVS and FQNEAQ. The J segment lost 4 bases and the V segment lost 1 base, leaving 6 bases of the junction unmatched. The CDR3 is made up of 16 amino acids. The CDR3, as DNA: TGTGCCAGCAGCTTAGGGAGCGGGGGAGGGTACAATGAGCAGTTCTTC. Amino acid sequence: CASSLGSGGGYNEQFF.

This clonotype was observed once. The V call is TRBV7-4, the J call TRBJ2-1; maybe TRBD2 (5 bases). Germline CDR1 reads SGHVT; CDR2 reads SQSDAQ. This CDR3 contains 14 residues. V lost 6 bases to trimming and J lost 2 bases, with 11 bases between them. The chain's CDR3 is CASSESGTYNEQFF. The CDR3 DNA follows: TGTGCCAGCAGTGAATCCGGGACCTACAATGAGCAGTTCTTC.

The chain recombines TRBV29-1 with TRBJ1-2; 8 bases match TRBD1. The CDR3 consists of 16 residues. Germline-derived CDR1 and CDR2 are SQVTM and ANQGSEA. V trimming: 6 bases; J trimming: 1 base; junction bases outside the gene matches: 13. The CDR3 here is CSVILGQGVGNYGYTF. CDR3 sequence (DNA): TGCAGCGTCATACTTGGACAGGGAGTTGGTAACTATGGCTACACCTTC.

This clonotype turned up a few times. The rearrangement joins TRBV7-9 to TRBJ1-3; D gene unclear. The germline V gene encodes CDR1 SEHNR and CDR2 FQNEAQ (reference sequence). V lost 9 bases and J 1 base, leaving 10 bases between the germline ends. The CDR3 length is 13 residues. DNA of the CDR3: TGTGCCAGAGAATTCCTGTCTGGAAACACCATATATTTT. Translation: CAREFLSGNTIYF.

The table lists this clonotype with a few counts. The gene calls are TRBV6-1 and TRBJ2-5; perhaps TRBD2 as D (5 bases). The CDR3 extends over 13 amino acids. Germline-derived CDR1 and CDR2 are MNHNS and SASEGT. Between the trimmed V and J ends, which lost 7 bases and 7 bases, there was a span of 16 bases. CDR3 amino acids: CASTPTRGGTQYF. CDR3 nucleotide sequence: TGTGCCAGCACCCCGACCCGTGGAGGGACCCAGTACTTC.

The chain is built from TRBV27 and TRBJ2-7; maybe TRBD1 (6 bases). The ends were cut back, 5 bases at V and 2 bases at J, with 13 bases in the middle. From germline, CDR1 is MNHEY and CDR2 SMNVEV (reference sequence). CDR3 length: 14 amino acids. The CDR3 protein is CASSMQGLPYEQYF. CDR3 nucleotides: TGTGCCAGCAGTATGCAGGGGTTACCCTACGAGCAGTACTTC.

The chain joins TRBV28 to TRBJ1-2; the D gene is possibly TRBD1 (6 bases). The CDR3 runs 13 residues. The V gene's germline CDR1 is MDHEN and CDR2 SYDVKM. Trimming removed 7 bases from V and 6 bases from J, with 15 bases in between. CDR3 sequence: CASNQNRVHGYTF. CDR3 sequence (DNA): TGTGCCAGCAATCAAAACAGGGTACATGGCTACACCTTC.

This clonotype was counted a few times. The chain has TRBV19 and TRBJ1-3; D remains unclear. Germline assignment: CDR1 LNHDA and CDR2 SQIVND (reference sequence). Trimming left V 1 base short and J 0 bases short, with 16 bases between. The CDR3 has 18 amino acids. CDR3 sequence reads: CASSIVFRRTGSGNTIYF. CDR3 sequence (DNA): TGTGCCAGTAGTATAGTATTCCGACGGACTGGCTCTGGAAACACCATATATTTT. The variable domain in full, with the rest retrieved from reference TRBV19 and TRBJ1-3, is DGGITQSPKYLFRKEGQNVTLSCEQNLNHDAMYWYRQDPGQGLRLIYYSQIVNDFQKGDIAEGYSVSREKKESFPLTVTSAQKNPTAFYLCASSIVFRRTGSGNTIYFGEGSWLTVV.

The chain is built from TRBV11-2 and TRBJ1-2; D perhaps matches TRBD1 (5 bases). This CDR3 region has 13 residues. Germline CDR1 SGHAT, CDR2 FQNNGV. V lost 6 bases, J lost 2 bases, and 10 bases lay in between. The CDR3 sequence: CASRGGINYGYTF. CDR3 in DNA: TGTGCCAGCAGGGGGGGGATCAACTATGGCTACACCTTC.

The J gene is TRBJ1-6, the V gene TRBV5-1; D uncertain. CDR1 and CDR2 (germline): SGHRS, YFSETQ. CDR3 length: 14 residues. Trimming pared 3 bases from V and 10 bases from J, leaving 14 bases between. CDR3 sequence reads: CASSSRTAASPLHF. In DNA, the CDR3 is TGCGCCAGCAGCTCCCGGACTGCCGCCTCACCCCTCCACTTT. Filled out from reference TRBV5-1 and TRBJ1-6, the complete variable domain reads KAGVTQTPRYLIKTRGQQVTLSCSPISGHRSVSWYQQTPGQGLQFLFEYFSETQRNKGNFPGRFSGRQFSNSRSEMNVSTLELGDSALYLCASSSRTAASPLHFGNGTRLTVT.